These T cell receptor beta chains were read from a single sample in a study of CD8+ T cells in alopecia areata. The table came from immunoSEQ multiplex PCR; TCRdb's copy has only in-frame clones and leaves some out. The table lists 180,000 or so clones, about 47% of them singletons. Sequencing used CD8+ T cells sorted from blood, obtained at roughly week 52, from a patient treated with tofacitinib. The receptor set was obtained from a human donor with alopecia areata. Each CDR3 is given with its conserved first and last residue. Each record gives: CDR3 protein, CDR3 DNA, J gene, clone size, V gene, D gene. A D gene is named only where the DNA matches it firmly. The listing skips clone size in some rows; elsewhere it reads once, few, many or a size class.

CASRRAGTNNEQFF	TGTGCCAGCAGACGAGCCGGGACCAACAATGAGCAGTTCTTC	TRBJ2-1	NA	TRBV27	NA
CASSFRTGRSGANVLTF	TGTGCCAGCAGCTTTAGGACAGGTCGCTCTGGGGCCAACGTCCTGACTTTC	TRBJ2-6	NA	TRBV5-6	TRBD1
CASSFVEGEAFF	TGTGCCAGCAGCTTTGTGGAGGGAGAAGCTTTCTTT	TRBJ1-1	NA	TRBV7-2	NA
CASSSRDIAYEQYF	TGTGCCAGCAGCTCCCGGGACATAGCCTACGAGCAGTACTTC	TRBJ2-7	few	TRBV5-6	NA
CASSDRDTPQETQYF	TGTGCCAGCAGCGACAGAGATACCCCCCAAGAGACCCAGTACTTC	TRBJ2-5	few	TRBV5-4	NA
CASSWFPGLSYGYTF	TGTGCCAGCAGTTGGTTTCCAGGGTTGAGCTATGGCTACACCTTC	TRBJ1-2	NA	TRBV27	NA
CASSLSRTSTDTQYF	TGTGCCAGCAGCTTAAGCAGGACTAGCACAGATACGCAGTATTTT	TRBJ2-3	NA	TRBV7-3	NA
CASSIGRSSYNEQFF	TGTGCCAGTAGTATTGGTCGGAGCTCCTACAATGAGCAGTTCTTC	TRBJ2-1	NA	TRBV19	NA
CASTDYGYTF	TGTGCCAGCACAGATTATGGCTACACCTTC	TRBJ1-2	NA	TRBV6-1	NA
CASTPTGHYNEQFF	TGTGCCAGCACTCCGACAGGGCACTACAATGAGCAGTTCTTC	TRBJ2-1	NA	TRBV9	TRBD1
CASSFVGAEQFF	TGCGCCAGCAGCTTCGTAGGGGCTGAGCAGTTCTTC	TRBJ2-1	NA	TRBV5-1	NA
CASSPTYRDQPFF	TGTGCCAGCTCACCAACTTACCGGGACCAACCGTTCTTC	TRBJ2-1	few	TRBV18	NA
CASSLFAGTDGYTF	TGTGCCAGCAGTTTATTTGCAGGGACGGATGGCTACACCTTC	TRBJ1-2	NA	TRBV27	NA
CASSLVGTDTQYF	TGTGCCAGCAGCTTAGTGGGCACAGATACGCAGTATTTT	TRBJ2-3	NA	TRBV7-8	NA
CASSAQGNSPLHF	TGTGCCAGCAGTGCCCAGGGAAATTCACCCCTCCACTTT	TRBJ1-6	NA	TRBV25-1	NA
CASSLVGTVNTEAFF	TGTGCCAGCAGCTTGGTGGGGACAGTGAACACTGAAGCTTTCTTT	TRBJ1-1	once	TRBV5-4	TRBD1
CAWSVSMGKSYEQYF	TGTGCCTGGAGTGTCTCTATGGGGAAATCCTACGAGCAGTACTTC	TRBJ2-7	NA	TRBV30	NA
CASSYTGWNTEAFF	TGTGCCAGCAGTTATACAGGGTGGAACACTGAAGCTTTCTTT	TRBJ1-1	NA	TRBV6-6	NA
CASSLGAMRNEQFF	TGTGCCAGCAGCTTAGGGGCAATGAGGAATGAGCAGTTCTTC	TRBJ2-1	few	TRBV11-2	NA
CATSRDSNYEQYF	TGTGCCACCAGCAGGGACAGCAACTACGAGCAGTACTTC	TRBJ2-7	NA	TRBV15	NA
CASSASLGQDEQYF	TGTGCCAGCAGCGCCTCGCTGGGGCAGGACGAGCAGTACTTC	TRBJ2-7	NA	TRBV7-9	NA
CASSLDSSLDENIQYF	TGTGCCAGCAGCTTAGACTCGTCGCTAGACGAAAACATTCAGTACTTC	TRBJ2-4	once	TRBV11-2	NA
CASSLSRGSNTDTQYF	TGTGCCAGCAGTTTATCACGAGGGTCGAACACAGATACGCAGTATTTT	TRBJ2-3	NA	TRBV27	NA
CASSPTVTVETQYF	TGTGCCAGCAGCCCGACTGTCACGGTAGAGACCCAGTACTTC	TRBJ2-5	once	TRBV7-9	NA
CASSLMQDNEQFF	TGTGCCAGCAGCTTAATGCAGGACAATGAGCAGTTCTTC	TRBJ2-1	once	TRBV5-6	NA
CASSSITGEAYGEQYF	TGCGCCAGCAGCTCTATTACAGGGGAGGCCTATGGGGAGCAGTACTTC	TRBJ2-7	NA	TRBV23-1	NA
CASSLIVGLRSYEQYF	TGTGCCAGCAGCTTAATTGTCGGACTGAGGTCCTACGAGCAGTACTTC	TRBJ2-7	NA	TRBV7-8	NA
CASSLRDSKETQYF	TGTGCCAGCAGTCTTCGGGACAGCAAAGAGACCCAGTACTTC	TRBJ2-5	NA	TRBV27	TRBD1
CASSWQGGELFF	TGTGCCAGCAGCTGGCAAGGCGGGGAGCTGTTTTTT	TRBJ2-2	NA	TRBV5-6	NA
CASKSHSAHYGYTF	TGTGCCAGCAAAAGCCACAGTGCCCACTATGGCTACACCTTC	TRBJ1-2	few	TRBV25-1	NA
CASSPSHIEPSYNEQFF	TGTGCCAGCAGCCCCAGCCACATAGAACCCTCTTACAATGAGCAGTTCTTC	TRBJ2-1	few	TRBV9	NA
CASMLRQGNEQFF	TGTGCCAGCATGTTGCGCCAGGGCAATGAGCAGTTCTTC	TRBJ2-1	NA	TRBV2	NA
CASSADRPGETQYF	TGTGCCAGCAGCGCTGACAGACCCGGGGAGACCCAGTACTTC	TRBJ2-5	NA	TRBV6-5	NA
CASSLDPGIYNSPLHF	TGTGCCAGCAGCTTAGATCCGGGCATCTATAATTCACCCCTCCACTTT	TRBJ1-6	NA	TRBV7-9	NA
CASRSWNEQFF	TGTGCCAGCAGGTCGTGGAATGAGCAGTTCTTC	TRBJ2-1	NA	TRBV2	NA
CASSPGLTKNGYTF	TGTGCCAGCAGCCCGGGACTGACCAAGAATGGCTACACCTTC	TRBJ1-2	NA	TRBV5-4	NA
CASSLAGRAGSYNEQFF	TGTGCCAGCAGCTTGGCAGGGAGAGCGGGATCCTACAATGAGCAGTTCTTC	TRBJ2-1	NA	TRBV5-4	TRBD2
CASSEVDRGLTGELFF	TGTGCCAGCAGTGAAGTGGACAGAGGGCTCACCGGGGAGCTGTTTTTT	TRBJ2-2	few	TRBV2	NA
CASSFWTGDEQFF	TGCGCCAGCAGCTTTTGGACAGGGGATGAGCAGTTCTTC	TRBJ2-1	NA	TRBV5-1	TRBD1
CSVRGSYEQYF	TGCAGCGTGCGGGGTTCCTACGAGCAGTACTTC	TRBJ2-7	few	TRBV29-1	NA
CASSSLEGHYGYTF	TGCGCCAGCAGCTCCTTGGAGGGGCACTATGGCTACACCTTC	TRBJ1-2	NA	TRBV5-1	NA
CAWRGAYEQYF	TGTGCCTGGAGGGGGGCCTACGAGCAGTACTTC	TRBJ2-7	few	TRBV30	NA
CASSSLGANNSPLHF	TGTGCCAGCAGTTCGCTGGGGGCAAATAATTCACCCCTCCACTTT	TRBJ1-6	NA	TRBV6-5	NA
CASSVGTGYEQYF	TGTGCCAGCAGTGTCGGGACAGGGTACGAGCAGTACTTC	TRBJ2-7	NA	TRBV25-1	TRBD1
CASSSPDRGLYEQYF	TGTGCCAGCAGCTCACCGGACAGGGGGTTATACGAGCAGTACTTC	TRBJ2-7	NA	TRBV11-2	TRBD1
CASSEASLSYEQYF	TGTGCCAGCAGTGAAGCATCCCTCTCCTACGAGCAGTACTTC	TRBJ2-7	NA	TRBV2	NA
CASTQLAGNTGELFF	TGTGCCAGCACGCAACTAGCGGGGAACACCGGGGAGCTGTTTTTT	TRBJ2-2	NA	TRBV7-9	TRBD2
CASSWGQGVINEQFF	TGTGCCAGCAGTTGGGGGCAGGGAGTAATCAATGAGCAGTTCTTC	TRBJ2-1	NA	TRBV27	NA
CASSEEGWQGALDTQYF	TGTGCCAGCAGTGAAGAGGGGTGGCAGGGGGCATTGGACACGCAGTATTTT	TRBJ2-3	NA	TRBV2	TRBD1
CASSPGAVGGTGELFF	TGTGCCAGCAGCCCAGGGGCTGTAGGGGGAACCGGGGAGCTGTTTTTT	TRBJ2-2	NA	TRBV11-2	NA
CASSYARGGWETQYF	TGTGCCAGCAGTTACGCGCGGGGGGGCTGGGAGACCCAGTACTTC	TRBJ2-5	NA	TRBV6-5	TRBD2
CASSLEKGNIQYF	TGTGCCAGCAGCTTAGAGAAGGGAAACATTCAGTACTTC	TRBJ2-4	few	TRBV7-2	NA
CASSSRHREPQHF	TGCGCCAGCAGCTCTCGACACCGGGAGCCCCAGCATTTT	TRBJ1-5	NA	TRBV4-1	NA
CASSQDYGGNSYEQYF	TGTGCCAGCAGCCAAGATTACGGGGGGAACTCCTACGAGCAGTACTTC	TRBJ2-7	NA	TRBV4-2	TRBD2
CASGSSNQPQHF	TGTGCCAGCGGATCTAGCAATCAGCCCCAGCATTTT	TRBJ1-5	NA	TRBV7-9	NA
CASSFSGTDPYEQYF	TGCGCCAGCAGCTTTTCCGGGACAGATCCCTACGAGCAGTACTTC	TRBJ2-7	NA	TRBV5-1	TRBD1
CAWSPGGVTEAFF	TGTGCCTGGAGTCCGGGGGGAGTCACTGAAGCTTTCTTT	TRBJ1-1	few	TRBV30	NA
CASSIRDQNTEAFF	TGTGCCAGTAGTATCCGGGACCAAAACACTGAAGCTTTCTTT	TRBJ1-1	NA	TRBV19	NA
CASSHANEKLFF	TGTGCCAGCAGCCACGCAAATGAAAAACTGTTTTTT	TRBJ1-4	once	TRBV7-9	NA